Here is one T cell receptor beta chain with its context. What it binds is unknown. Treatment specified: oral pan-JAK inhibitor, 5-10 mg twice daily. This sample is part of a study of CD8+ T cells in alopecia areata. In the study overall: Twice a day, 5 to 10 mg of oral tofacitinib was administered to treated patients. Study results and limitations: It was lesional scalp, especially alopecia totalis/universalis, that showed higher clonality than normal scalp. Expanded CD8+ clones among the top 100, and scalp clonality, were significantly decreased by tofacitinib. One nonresponder makes the tie between baseline CD8+ expansion and response uncertain.

Germline assignment: CDR1 GTSNPN and CDR2 SVGIG (reference sequence). V was pared by 2 bases and J by 8 bases, with 13 bases between. The CDR3 sequence is 13 residues long. Once RNA had been extracted, it was reverse transcribed into cDNA to act as the sequencing template. TCRdb's table, derived via immunoSEQ multiplex PCR, lists solely in-frame clones and lacks some. Of some 190,000 clones listed, approximately 51% are singletons. Sequenced here: CD8+ T cells sorted from blood, sampled at approximately week 51, from a patient treated with tofacitinib. The receptor was isolated from a human donor with alopecia areata. The rearrangement uses TRBV30 and TRBJ2-1; D may be TRBD2 (7 bases). The CDR3: CAWSIGGADEQFF. The CDR3 DNA follows: TGTGCCTGGAGTATTGGGGGGGCGGATGAGCAGTTCTTC. Together with reference TRBV30 and TRBJ2-1, the CDR3 gives the full variable domain: SQTIHQWPATLVQPVGSPLSLECTVEGTSNPNLYWYRQAAGRGLQLLFYSVGIGQISSEVPQNLSASRPQDRQFILSSKKLLLSDSGFYLCAWSIGGADEQFFGPGTRLTVL.